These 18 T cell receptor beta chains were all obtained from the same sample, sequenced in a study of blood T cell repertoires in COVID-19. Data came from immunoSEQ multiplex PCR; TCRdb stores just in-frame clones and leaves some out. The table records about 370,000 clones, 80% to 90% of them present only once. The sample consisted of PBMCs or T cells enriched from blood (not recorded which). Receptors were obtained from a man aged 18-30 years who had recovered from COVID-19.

CDR3 residues: CASSQTRLGGGSTDTQYF. The CDR3 nucleotides are TGTGCCAGCAGCCAAACAAGGTTAGGCGGAGGGAGCACAGATACGCAGTATTTT. This chain joins TRBV14 and TRBJ2-3; D is perhaps TRBD2 (6 bases). The CDR3 extends over 18 amino acids. Germline V gene sequence: CDR1 SGHDN, CDR2 FVKESK. V lost 2 bases and J 0 bases, leaving 18 bases between the germline ends.

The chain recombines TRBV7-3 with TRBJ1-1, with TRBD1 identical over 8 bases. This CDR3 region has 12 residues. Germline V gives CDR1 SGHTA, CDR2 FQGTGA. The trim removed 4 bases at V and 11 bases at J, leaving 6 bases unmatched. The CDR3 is CASSYPGQEAFF. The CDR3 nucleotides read TGTGCCAGCAGCTATCCGGGACAGGAGGCTTTCTTT.

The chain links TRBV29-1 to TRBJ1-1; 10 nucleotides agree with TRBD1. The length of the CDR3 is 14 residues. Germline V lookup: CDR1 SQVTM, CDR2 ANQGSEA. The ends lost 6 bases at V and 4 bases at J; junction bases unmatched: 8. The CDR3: CSVSTGTGVTEAFF. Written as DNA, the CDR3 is TGCAGCGTATCCACCGGGACAGGGGTCACTGAAGCTTTCTTT. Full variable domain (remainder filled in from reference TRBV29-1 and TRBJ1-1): SAVISQKPSRDICQRGTSLTIQCQVDSQVTMMFWYRQQPGQSLTLIATANQGSEATYESGFVIDKFPISRPNLTFSTLTVSNMSPEDSSIYLCSVSTGTGVTEAFFGQGTRLTVV.

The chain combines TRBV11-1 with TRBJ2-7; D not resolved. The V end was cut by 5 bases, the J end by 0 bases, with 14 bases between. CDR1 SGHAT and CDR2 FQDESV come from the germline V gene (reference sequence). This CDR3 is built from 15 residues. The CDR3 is CASSPYPNSSYEQYF. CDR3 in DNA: TGTGCCAGCAGCCCGTACCCAAACAGCTCCTACGAGCAGTACTTC.

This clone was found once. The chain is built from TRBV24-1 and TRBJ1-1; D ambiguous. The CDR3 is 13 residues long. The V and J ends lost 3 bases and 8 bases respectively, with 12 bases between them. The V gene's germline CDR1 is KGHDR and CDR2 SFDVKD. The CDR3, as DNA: TGTGCCACCAGTGATCGGGCTTCGGGGGAAGCTTTCTTT. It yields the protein CATSDRASGEAFF.

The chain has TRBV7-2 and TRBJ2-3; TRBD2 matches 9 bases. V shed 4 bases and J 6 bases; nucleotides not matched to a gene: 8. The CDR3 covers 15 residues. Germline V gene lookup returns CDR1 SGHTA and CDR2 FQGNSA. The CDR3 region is CASSSLAGSLDTQYF. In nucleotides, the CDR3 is TGTGCCAGCAGCTCGCTAGCGGGATCATTGGATACGCAGTATTTT. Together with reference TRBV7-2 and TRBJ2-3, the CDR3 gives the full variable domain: GAGVSQSPSNKVTEKGKDVELRCDPISGHTALYWYRQSLGQGLEFLIYFQGNSAPDKSGLPSDRFSAERTGGSVSTLTIQRTQQEDSAVYLCASSSLAGSLDTQYFGPGTRLTVL.

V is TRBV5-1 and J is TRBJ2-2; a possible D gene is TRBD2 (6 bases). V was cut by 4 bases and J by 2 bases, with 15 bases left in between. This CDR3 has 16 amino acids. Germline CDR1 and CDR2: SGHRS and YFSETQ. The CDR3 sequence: CASSTGGSVNTGELFF. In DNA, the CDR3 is TGCGCCAGCAGCACTGGGGGGTCGGTAAACACCGGGGAGCTGTTTTTT. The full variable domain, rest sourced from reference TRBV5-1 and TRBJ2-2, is KAGVTQTPRYLIKTRGQQVTLSCSPISGHRSVSWYQQTPGQGLQFLFEYFSETQRNKGNFPGRFSGRQFSNSRSEMNVSTLELGDSALYLCASSTGGSVNTGELFFGEGSRLTVL.

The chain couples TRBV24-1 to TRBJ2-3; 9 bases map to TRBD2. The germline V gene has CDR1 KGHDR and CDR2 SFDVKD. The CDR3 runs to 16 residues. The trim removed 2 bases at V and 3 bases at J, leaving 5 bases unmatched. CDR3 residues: CATSDSAGGPTDTQYF. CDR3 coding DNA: TGTGCCACCAGTGATTCGGCGGGAGGGCCTACAGATACGCAGTATTTT.

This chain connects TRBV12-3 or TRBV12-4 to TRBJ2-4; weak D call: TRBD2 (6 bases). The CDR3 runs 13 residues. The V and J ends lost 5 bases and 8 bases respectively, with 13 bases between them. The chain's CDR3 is CASSGGSTDIQYF. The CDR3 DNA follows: TGTGCCAGCAGTGGGGGGTCAACAGACATTCAGTACTTC.

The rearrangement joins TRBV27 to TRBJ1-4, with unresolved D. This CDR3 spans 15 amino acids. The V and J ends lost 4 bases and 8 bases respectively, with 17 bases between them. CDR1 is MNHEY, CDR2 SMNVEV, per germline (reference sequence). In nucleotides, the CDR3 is TGTGCCAGCAGTTCCTATGGAAACCCGGGAGAAAAACTGTTTTTT. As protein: CASSSYGNPGEKLFF. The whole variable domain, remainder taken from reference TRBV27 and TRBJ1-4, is EAQVTQNPRYLITVTGKKLTVTCSQNMNHEYMSWYRQDPGLGLRQIYYSMNVEVTDKGDVPEGYKVSRKEKRNFPLILESPSPNQTSLYFCASSSYGNPGEKLFFGSGTQLSVL.

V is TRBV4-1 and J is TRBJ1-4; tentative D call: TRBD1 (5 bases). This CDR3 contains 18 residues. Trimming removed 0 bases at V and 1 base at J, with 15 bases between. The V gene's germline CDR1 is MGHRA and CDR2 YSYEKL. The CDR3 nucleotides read TGCGCCAGCAGCCAAGAGGGGGGAAGATATGTAACTAATGAAAAACTGTTTTTT. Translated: CASSQEGGRYVTNEKLFF.

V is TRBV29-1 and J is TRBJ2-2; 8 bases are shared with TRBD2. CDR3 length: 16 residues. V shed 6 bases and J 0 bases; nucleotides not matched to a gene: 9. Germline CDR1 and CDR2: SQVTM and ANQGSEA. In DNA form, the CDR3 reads TGCAGCGTGGCTCGTGGACTAGCAGCGAACACCGGGGAGCTGTTTTTT. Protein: CSVARGLAANTGELFF.

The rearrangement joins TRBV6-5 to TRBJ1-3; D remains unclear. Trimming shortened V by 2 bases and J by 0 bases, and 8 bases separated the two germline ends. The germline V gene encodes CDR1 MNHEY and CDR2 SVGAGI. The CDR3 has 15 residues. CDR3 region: CASSYTQISGNTIYF. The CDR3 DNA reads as TGTGCCAGCAGTTACACACAGATCTCTGGAAACACCATATATTTT.

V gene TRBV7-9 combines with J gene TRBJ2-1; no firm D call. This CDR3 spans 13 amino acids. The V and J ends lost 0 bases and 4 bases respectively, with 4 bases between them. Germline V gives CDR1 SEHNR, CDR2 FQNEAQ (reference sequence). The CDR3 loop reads CASSLAAYNEQFF. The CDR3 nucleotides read TGTGCCAGCAGCTTAGCAGCATACAATGAGCAGTTCTTC.

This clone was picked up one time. CDR3 residues: CSVAIESGNTIYF. In nucleotides, the CDR3 is TGCAGCGTTGCGATTGAGTCTGGAAACACCATATATTTT. This rearrangement joins TRBV29-1 to TRBJ1-3, with D unresolved. Germline loops: CDR1 SQVTM, CDR2 ANQGSEA. CDR3 length equals 13 residues. Deletions cut 4 bases from V and 1 base from J, with 8 bases between.

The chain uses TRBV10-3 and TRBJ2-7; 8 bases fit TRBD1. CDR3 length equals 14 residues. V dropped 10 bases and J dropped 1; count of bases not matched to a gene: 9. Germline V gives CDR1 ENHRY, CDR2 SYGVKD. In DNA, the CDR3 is TGTGCCACCCAGGACAGGGTCGTGTCCTACGAGCAGTACTTC. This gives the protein CATQDRVVSYEQYF.

The DNA for the CDR3 is TGTGCCAGCAGCGCATCCCAGGGAGGTGAAAAACTGTTTTTT. It encodes CASSASQGGEKLFF. The rearrangement joins TRBV9 to TRBJ1-4, with a possible D match to TRBD1 (5 bases). The CDR3 contains 14 residues. CDR1 and CDR2 from the germline V gene are SGDLS and YYNGEE. V lost 3 bases and J 7 bases, leaving 13 bases between the germline ends.

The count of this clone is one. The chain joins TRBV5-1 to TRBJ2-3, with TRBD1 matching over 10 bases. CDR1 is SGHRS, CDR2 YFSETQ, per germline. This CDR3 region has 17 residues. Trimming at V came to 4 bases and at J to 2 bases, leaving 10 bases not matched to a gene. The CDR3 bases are TGCGCCAGCAGCCTCCAGACCGGGACAGGGGTCACAGATACGCAGTATTTT. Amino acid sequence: CASSLQTGTGVTDTQYF.